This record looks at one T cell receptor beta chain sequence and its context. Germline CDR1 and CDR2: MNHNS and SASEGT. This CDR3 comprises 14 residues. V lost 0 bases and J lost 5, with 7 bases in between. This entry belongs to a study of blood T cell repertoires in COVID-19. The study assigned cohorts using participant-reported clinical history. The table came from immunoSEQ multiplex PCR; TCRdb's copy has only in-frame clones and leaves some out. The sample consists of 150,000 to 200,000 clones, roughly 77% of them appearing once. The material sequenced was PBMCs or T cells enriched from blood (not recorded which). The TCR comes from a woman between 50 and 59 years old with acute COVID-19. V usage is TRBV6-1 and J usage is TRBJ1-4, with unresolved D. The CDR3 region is CASSEALRNEKLFF. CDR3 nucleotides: TGTGCCAGCAGTGAAGCTCTAAGAAATGAAAAACTGTTTTTT.